Below, one TCR beta chain is given with its context. This sample is part of a study of blood T cell repertoires in COVID-19. On the study more broadly: Sample material is recorded as cDNA or gDNA derived from T cells, B-cell-depleted T cells, or PBMCs.

Original handling: Reference gene primer amplification yielded estimated nucleated cell counts. Assay: immunoSEQ multiplex PCR; the TCRdb copy retains only in-frame clones and omits some. The D gene and trimming were derived from the DNA, and the V and J assignments and clone size from that table. The profile shows about 68,000 clones, around 83% of them singletons. This receptor was identified in an elderly man with acute or convalescent COVID-19. The material sequenced was peripheral blood.

CDR3 nucleotides: TGTGCCAGCAGTTACTCGAACAGGGTGAACACTGAAGCTTTCTTT. The encoded protein is CASSYSNRVNTEAFF. The chain combines TRBV6-5 with TRBJ1-1, with a possible D match to TRBD1 (6 bases). CDR1 and CDR2 from the germline V gene are MNHEY and SVGAGI. CDR3 size: 15 residues. Trimming removed 0 bases from V and 0 bases from J, with 8 bases in between.